The 24 T cell receptor beta chains below come from one sample, sequenced in a study of beta chain features in type 1 diabetes. Study results and caveats: TCRB CDR3 length was moderately but significantly reduced in all four CD4+ subsets of Type 1 diabetes patients.

The antigens these receptors bind are not known. Expressed TCRB transcripts were sequenced after all isolated RNA was converted to cDNA. Profiling relied on immunoSEQ multiplex PCR, and the TCRdb table lists in-frame clones only, not all of them. The profile covers roughly 340,000 clones, with over 10% appearing a single time and 0.01% taken by the ten largest. The sample comprised naive CD4+ T cells from blood. The receptors were gathered from a woman younger than 30 with type 1 diabetes.

CDR3 residues: CASRRGLAFTYEQYF. DNA for the CDR3: TGTGCCAGCAGGCGCGGACTAGCCTTTACCTACGAGCAGTACTTC. The rearrangement links TRBV28 to TRBJ2-7; 8 nucleotides match TRBD2. V dropped 6 bases and J dropped 2; count of bases not matched to a gene: 9. The germline CDR1 and CDR2 sequences are MDHEN and SYDVKM. CDR3 length: 15 amino acids. Full variable domain (rest looked up from reference TRBV28 and TRBJ2-7): DVKVTQSSRYLVKRTGEKVFLECVQDMDHENMFWYRQDPGLGLRLIYFSYDVKMKEKGDIPEGYSVSREKKERFSLILESASTNQTSMYLCASRRGLAFTYEQYFGPGTRLTVT.

This clone was seen more than once but under ten times. The V call is TRBV9, the J call TRBJ2-3; 8 bases fit TRBD2. The trim removed 0 bases at V and 1 base at J, leaving 4 bases unmatched. The CDR3 has 16 residues. Germline assignment: CDR1 SGDLS and CDR2 YYNGEE. CDR3 DNA: TGTGCCAGCAGCGTAGTAAGCGGGAGAGGCACAGATACGCAGTATTTT. Translation: CASSVVSGRGTDTQYF.

This clone was seen more than once but under ten times. CDR3 coding DNA: TGTGCCAGCAGCTTAGAGGAGGACACTGAAGCTTTCTTT. This sequence encodes CASSLEEDTEAFF. The chain joins TRBV7-9 to TRBJ1-1; D gene ambiguous. V lost 1 base, J lost 3 bases, and 6 bases lay in between. The V gene's germline CDR1 is SEHNR and CDR2 FQNEAQ (reference sequence). The CDR3 is 13 residues long.

This clone was seen only a few times. The chain combines TRBV28 with TRBJ2-7, with D possibly matching TRBD1 (5 bases). This CDR3 region has 13 residues. Germline CDR1 and CDR2: MDHEN and SYDVKM. Trimming shortened V by 6 bases and J by 0 bases, and 9 bases separated the two germline ends. CDR3 protein: CASRHRSSYEQYF. In DNA form, the CDR3 reads TGTGCCAGCAGGCACAGGAGCTCCTACGAGCAGTACTTC.

The chain couples TRBV18 to TRBJ1-1; no clear D gene. The germline V gene encodes CDR1 KGHSH and CDR2 LQKENI. The ends were cut back, 2 bases at V and 5 bases at J, with 6 bases in the middle. The CDR3 extends over 12 amino acids. The CDR3 region is CASSPERTEAFF. Written as DNA, the CDR3 is TGTGCCAGCTCACCAGAGAGGACTGAAGCTTTCTTT.

The chain joins TRBV11-2 to TRBJ2-5; 11 bases line up with TRBD2. In germline, CDR1 is SGHAT, CDR2 FQNNGV. V lost 5 bases, J lost 2 bases, and 7 bases stayed unmatched. The CDR3 runs 16 residues. CDR3 DNA sequence: TGTGCCAGCAGCCCGACTAGCGGGGTCCTTCAAGAGACCCAGTACTTC. Translation: CASSPTSGVLQETQYF. The full variable domain, its missing parts supplied by reference TRBV11-2 and TRBJ2-5, is EAGVAQSPRYKIIEKRQSVAFWCNPISGHATLYWYQQILGQGPKLLIQFQNNGVVDDSQLPKDRFSAERLKGVDSTLKIQPAKLEDSAVYLCASSPTSGVLQETQYFGPGTRLLVL.

This clone showed up just a few times. J is TRBJ2-2 and V is TRBV7-2, with D possibly TRBD2 on 5 matching bases. Deletions cut 5 bases from V and 6 bases from J, with 13 bases between. Germline CDR1 reads SGHTA; CDR2 reads FQGNSA. CDR3 size: 14 residues. CDR3 DNA sequence: TGTGCCAGCAGCCGAACTAGTATCTCCGGGGAGCTGTTTTTT. Protein sequence: CASSRTSISGELFF.

The chain has TRBV4-1 and TRBJ1-2, with 7 bases identical to TRBD1. The germline V gene encodes CDR1 MGHRA and CDR2 YSYEKL. The CDR3 length is 15 residues. Unmatched junction bases numbered 12, after V lost 4 bases and J lost 7 bases. Here the CDR3 reads CASSRDRDSLTGYTF. DNA of the CDR3: TGCGCCAGCAGCCGAGACCGGGACAGTCTTACTGGCTACACCTTC.

J is TRBJ2-6 and V is TRBV19, with TRBD2 as a possible D gene (5 bases). The CDR3 length is 14 residues. The germline V gene has CDR1 LNHDA and CDR2 SQIVND (reference sequence). The V end lost 6 bases, the J end lost 1 base, and 7 bases lay between the germline ends. CDR3 coding DNA: TGTGCCAGTAGCCCGGGATCTGGGGCCAACGTCCTGACTTTC. Protein: CASSPGSGANVLTF. Full variable domain (rest looked up from reference TRBV19 and TRBJ2-6): DGGITQSPKYLFRKEGQNVTLSCEQNLNHDAMYWYRQDPGQGLRLIYYSQIVNDFQKGDIAEGYSVSREKKESFPLTVTSAQKNPTAFYLCASSPGSGANVLTFGAGSRLTVL.

This clone has only a few counts. This chain links TRBV2 with TRBJ2-6; tentatively, D is TRBD1 (5 bases). Germline loops: CDR1 SNHLY, CDR2 FYNNEI. The CDR3 length is 12 residues. The DNA of the CDR3 is TGTGCTGGGGCCTCTGGGGCCAACGTCCTGACTTTC. Encoded protein: CAGASGANVLTF.

This rearrangement joins TRBV5-1 to TRBJ2-2; D ambiguous. Germline V gene data show CDR1 as SGHRS and CDR2 as YFSETQ. This CDR3 has 14 residues. V was pared by 4 bases and J by 2 bases, with 9 bases between. The CDR3 DNA reads as TGCGCCAGCAGCACCGGTCTTAACACCGGGGAGCTGTTTTTT. Amino acids: CASSTGLNTGELFF.

This clone showed up just a few times. The V gene is TRBV7-2, the J gene TRBJ2-2; 13 bases are a match to TRBD2. Germline CDR1 SGHTA, CDR2 FQGNSA. CDR3 length: 16 residues. V gave up 7 bases and J gave up 3 bases; unmatched junction bases: 5. CDR3 DNA sequence: TGTGCCAGCACCAGACTAGCGGGGGGTGACACCGGGGAGCTGTTTTTT. This translates into CASTRLAGGDTGELFF.

This clone was recorded a few times. The J gene is TRBJ1-2, the V gene TRBV29-1; D is possibly TRBD1 (6 bases). The V end was cut by 4 bases, the J end by 5 bases, with 20 bases between. This CDR3 contains 15 residues. CDR1 SQVTM and CDR2 ANQGSEA come from the germline V gene. The chain's CDR3 is CSVAGNLLRGYGYTF. The CDR3 DNA sequence: TGCAGCGTTGCGGGGAACCTACTCAGGGGTTATGGCTACACCTTC.

This clone has just a few counts. The rearrangement joins TRBV28 to TRBJ2-7; 9 bases are a match to TRBD1. Germline CDR1 reads MDHEN; CDR2 reads SYDVKM. Trimming took 7 bases from V and 5 from J; bases not matched to a gene: 3. CDR3 length equals 12 residues. Here the CDR3 DNA reads TGTGCCAGCAACAGGGGGCGCGACGAGCAGTACTTC. Its protein product is CASNRGRDEQYF. Full variable domain (outside the CDR3, taken from reference TRBV28 and TRBJ2-7): DVKVTQSSRYLVKRTGEKVFLECVQDMDHENMFWYRQDPGLGLRLIYFSYDVKMKEKGDIPEGYSVSREKKERFSLILESASTNQTSMYLCASNRGRDEQYFGPGTRLTVT.

This clone showed up just a few times. This sequence joins TRBV6-6 and TRBJ2-2; possibly TRBD1 for D (6 bases). Germline CDR1 MNHNY, CDR2 SVGAGI (reference sequence). V shed 6 bases and J shed 1 base, with 15 bases lying between them. The length of the CDR3 is 16 residues. This chain's CDR3 is CASSITGTKNTGELFF. CDR3 nucleotide sequence: TGTGCCAGCAGCATAACCGGGACAAAGAACACCGGGGAGCTGTTTTTT.

This clone was counted a few times. The chain has TRBV5-1 and TRBJ1-5, with 8 bases aligning to TRBD1. The V gene end was trimmed by 0 bases and the J gene end by 5 bases; junction bases not matched to a gene: 4. This CDR3 is 15 amino acids long. Looked up from germline, CDR1 is SGHRS and CDR2 is YFSETQ. The CDR3 here is CASSLGGQDYQPQHF. The CDR3 region has the DNA TGCGCCAGCAGCTTGGGGGGACAGGACTATCAGCCCCAGCATTTT.

The table lists this clone with a few counts. The V gene is TRBV4-3, the J gene TRBJ2-7, with 9 nucleotides matching TRBD2. The CDR3 length is 18 residues. Losses at the gene ends were 0 bases for V and 5 bases for J; bases not matched to a gene: 14. Germline CDR1 is LGHNA and CDR2 is YSLEER. The CDR3 sequence is CASSQETGWAGGPDEQYF. CDR3 DNA: TGCGCCAGCAGCCAAGAAACGGGCTGGGCGGGAGGGCCTGACGAGCAGTACTTC.

In its sample, this clone was seen a few times. This sequence joins TRBV5-6 and TRBJ2-7, with a weak D call TRBD1 (6 bases). This CDR3 comprises 15 residues. Germline V gene data show CDR1 as SGHDT and CDR2 as YYEEEE. The V end lost 4 bases, the J end lost 2 bases, and 16 bases lay between the germline ends. CDR3 residues: CASSLLRDKTYEQYF. CDR3 nucleotide sequence: TGTGCCAGCAGCCTCCTTCGGGACAAGACCTACGAGCAGTACTTC.

The sample holds one count of this clone. The rearrangement uses TRBV2 and TRBJ2-2; possible D gene TRBD2, 6 bases. The CDR3 extends over 14 amino acids. Trimming shortened V by 7 bases and J by 6 bases, and 15 bases separated the two germline ends. The germline V gene has CDR1 SNHLY and CDR2 FYNNEI. CDR3 residues: CASIPGLGPGELFF. CDR3 DNA: TGTGCCAGCATTCCGGGACTGGGGCCCGGGGAGCTGTTTTTT.

This clone was picked up a small number of times. This chain joins TRBV9 and TRBJ1-2, with D possibly TRBD1 on 5 matching bases. The germline gives CDR1 SGDLS, CDR2 YYNGEE. The CDR3 is made up of 13 amino acids. Trimming took 3 bases from V and 12 from J, leaving 18 bases between them. CDR3 in amino acids: CASSAEPQGINTF. DNA for the CDR3: TGTGCCAGCAGCGCCGAACCTCAGGGAATCAACACCTTC.

This clone appeared a few times. This chain connects TRBV28 to TRBJ2-1; 8 nucleotides match TRBD2. Germline V gene sequence: CDR1 MDHEN, CDR2 SYDVKM. The CDR3 has 15 amino acids. Trimming removed 5 bases from V and 9 bases from J; junction bases left unmatched: 12. CDR3 sequence reads: CASSRGGRTGGEQFF. The CDR3, as DNA: TGTGCCAGCAGTCGAGGCGGGAGGACTGGAGGTGAGCAGTTCTTC.

This clone was detected a few times. Different DNA sequences within this sample yield the same CDR3. The chain has TRBV7-2 and TRBJ2-3; D might be TRBD1 (5 bases). V was trimmed by 1 base and J by 4 bases, leaving 6 bases between them. This CDR3 has 13 residues. CDR1 SGHTA and CDR2 FQGNSA come from the germline V gene. The CDR3: CASSLVGADTQYF. The DNA for the CDR3 is TGTGCCAGCAGCTTAGTAGGGGCAGATACGCAGTATTTT.

The V and J genes are TRBV28 and TRBJ2-7; D perhaps matches TRBD1 (6 bases). From germline, CDR1 is MDHEN and CDR2 SYDVKM. V shed 4 bases and J shed 3 bases, with 13 bases lying between them. The CDR3 length is 14 residues. CDR3 sequence (DNA): TGTGCCAGCAGTTCCGGGACATCTTACTACGAGCAGTACTTC. Residues: CASSSGTSYYEQYF.

The sample holds a few counts of this clone. The chain joins TRBV7-9 to TRBJ1-5, with D hard to call. Germline V gene lookup returns CDR1 SEHNR and CDR2 FQNEAQ (reference sequence). Trimming removed 1 base from V and 0 bases from J, with 10 bases in between. The CDR3 is made up of 16 amino acids. The CDR3 loop is CASSLGSGSSNQPQHF. The CDR3 nucleotides read TGTGCCAGCAGCTTAGGATCGGGGAGTAGCAATCAGCCCCAGCATTTT.